The clone carrying this T cell receptor (beta chain) was detected only a few times. Its antigen remains unidentified. The CDR3 runs 14 residues. With 6 bases removed from V and 0 bases from J, the gap between germline ends came to 9 bases. Germline V CDR1 and CDR2: LNHDA, SQIVND (reference sequence). Purity exceeded 95% in all sorted populations. This record comes from a study of beta chain features in type 1 diabetes. Notes on the study in general: Moderate yet significant TCRB CDR3 shortening was seen in Type 1 diabetes patients in all four CD4+ subsets. Fewer insertions but more deletions were seen at VDJ junctions in type 1 diabetes patients. Comparison showed that naive, central memory and Treg TCRB repertoires appeared more similar among patients than among healthy donors. It was not settled here whether HLA type affects TCRB rearrangement.

As every portion of the isolated RNA was reverse transcribed, the sequencing read expressed TCRB transcripts. Method: immunoSEQ multiplex PCR; TCRdb's copy keeps in-frame clones and lacks some. The table shows under 300,000 clones, with approximately 14% occurring only once. V gene TRBV19 combines with J gene TRBJ1-3; TRBD1 might be the D (5 bases). The TCR was taken from a man aged 30 to 39 with type 1 diabetes. The sequencing sample was made of naive CD4+ T cells from blood. As DNA, the CDR3 is TGTGCCAGTAGCCGGGACTTCTCTGGAAACACCATATATTTT. Its translation: CASSRDFSGNTIYF.